This T cell receptor (beta chain) was identified in a study of identical twins. Study outcomes and limitations: Fewer insertions were carried by abundant cord blood beta clonotypes, but none was seen in memory repertoires.

This clonotype was seen a handful of times. Antigen specificity is unknown. Healthy Caucasians were all of the donors. Per the germline V gene, CDR1 is SGHAT and CDR2 is FQNNGV. The CDR3 sequence is 18 residues long. Trimming pared 1 base from V and 0 bases from J, leaving 17 bases between. Carrying unique molecular identifiers, the cDNA also gained a universal primer site through template switching. MiXCR, applied by TCRdb to the 5' RACE reads, yields one record per CDR3 protein. The data show some 900,000 distinct CDR3 sequences, roughly an eighth seen once. The data also belong to a second study, concerning yellow fever vaccine responses in identical twins. That work states: Twins' vaccine T cell response reportedly seemed partly convergent, partly personalized.

The chain is built from TRBV11-2 and TRBJ2-3; D gene uncertain. This receptor was taken from a woman under 30 in good health. What was sequenced was PBMCs. In nucleotides, the CDR3 is TGTGCCAGCAGCTTAGGCCTTGCGGCGGATAGAAGCACAGATACGCAGTATTTT. Translated: CASSLGLAADRSTDTQYF.